This passage covers 30 T cell receptor beta chains from one sample sequenced in a study of breast tumors, draining lymph nodes, adjacent tissues. Each CDR3 protein is one row after TCRdb ran MiXCR on the multiplex PCR reads. The sample lists about 47,000 distinct CDR3 sequences, 20% to 25% seen once, with 6.5% to 8% in the top ten. Specimen: breast tumor tissue. These receptors came from a female donor with breast cancer. Some clones in this sample may be carry-over from other donors' samples.

CDR3 region: CASTMSARVDFSTEAFF. In nucleotides, the CDR3 is TGTGCCAGCACCATGTCGGCCAGGGTGGATTTCAGCACTGAAGCTTTCTTT. The J gene is TRBJ1-1, the V gene TRBV3-1; possible D gene TRBD1, 5 bases. The CDR3 is 17 residues long. Looked up from germline, CDR1 is LGHDT and CDR2 is YNNKEL (reference sequence). Trimming left V 7 bases short and J 4 bases short, with 25 bases between.

This clonotype has a count of ten or more. The rearrangement links TRBV20-1 to TRBJ1-2; D is unresolved. Germline lookup yields CDR1 DFQATT and CDR2 SNEGSKA (reference sequence). The CDR3 runs 14 residues. The V end lost 0 bases, the J end lost 5 bases, and 13 bases lay between the germline ends. The CDR3 DNA sequence: TGCAGTGCTAGAGATAGGGCCGTCCTATATGGCTACACCTTC. It codes for CSARDRAVLYGYTF.

This clonotype was seen repeatedly, ten times or more. The chain uses TRBV29-1 and TRBJ2-5; D uncertain. The CDR3 consists of 14 residues. From germline, CDR1 is SQVTM and CDR2 ANQGSEA. Deletions cut 6 bases from V and 1 base from J, with 15 bases between. The CDR3 here is CSVQTAKGQETQYF. In nucleotides, the CDR3 is TGCAGCGTCCAAACAGCAAAGGGCCAAGAGACCCAGTACTTC.

This clonotype showed up many times. The V and J genes are TRBV6-5 and TRBJ2-7, with D maybe TRBD1 (5 bases). The CDR3 consists of 15 residues. Trimming took 5 bases from V and 3 from J, leaving 17 bases between them. Looked up from germline, CDR1 is MNHEY and CDR2 is SVGAGI. The DNA of the CDR3 is TGTGCCAGCAGTCCGCGTAGAACACAGGACTACGAGCAGTACTTC. As protein: CASSPRRTQDYEQYF.

V gene TRBV28 combines with J gene TRBJ2-6; 8 nucleotides align to TRBD1. After removal of 5 bases from V and 13 bases from J, the junction contained 16 bases not matched to a gene. CDR3 length: 16 amino acids. Germline CDR1 MDHEN, CDR2 SYDVKM. In DNA form, the CDR3 reads TGTGCCAGCAGTCCCCGGACAGGGAAGGATCTAGCGGTCCTGACTTTC. As protein: CASSPRTGKDLAVLTF.

A remark on this clonotype: This may be a read error: a much more frequent sequence differs by one nucleotide. Without the conserved terminal phenylalanine or tryptophan, this CDR3 likely stems from a read error. The rearrangement joins TRBV20-1 to TRBJ2-2; D is possibly TRBD1 or TRBD2 (5 bases each). Germline V gene lookup returns CDR1 DFQATT and CDR2 SNEGSKA (reference sequence). The V end lost 2 bases, the J end lost 6 bases, and 19 bases lay between the germline ends. The CDR3 runs to 16 residues. CDR3 loop: CSARPLDRPEAGELFS. CDR3 bases: TGCAGTGCTAGACCCCTAGACAGACCGGAGGCCGGGGAGCTGTTTTCT.

The table lists this clonotype with many counts. The chain recombines TRBV4-1 with TRBJ2-7, with D perhaps being TRBD1 or TRBD2 (6 bases each). V was shortened by 0 bases and J by 4 bases, with 22 bases between the two germline ends. The CDR3 is 18 amino acids. From germline, CDR1 is MGHRA and CDR2 YSYEKL. In nucleotides, the CDR3 is TGCGCCAGCAGCCAAGATAGGGGGGCCGGGGTAATACGGTACGAGCAGTACTTC. It is translated as CASSQDRGAGVIRYEQYF.

This clonotype was observed a handful of times. The CDR3 DNA reads as TGTGCCAGCAGCTTGGATTGGGATGAAAAACTGTTTTTT. Its translation: CASSLDWDEKLFF. This chain uses TRBV5-4 with TRBJ1-4; D uncertain. The CDR3 length is 13 residues. Germline values: CDR1 SGHNT, CDR2 YYREEE (reference sequence). V was trimmed by 0 bases and J by 6 bases, leaving 6 bases between them.

This clonotype appeared many times. The CDR3: CASSVGQGEDEQYF. CDR3 nucleotides: TGTGCCAGCAGCGTAGGACAGGGTGAGGACGAGCAGTACTTC. The chain uses TRBV9 and TRBJ2-7; the match to TRBD1 covers 7 bases. From germline, CDR1 is SGDLS and CDR2 YYNGEE. The CDR3 loop spans 14 amino acids. V lost 0 bases to trimming and J lost 5 bases; unmatched junction nucleotides: 5. The entire variable domain, with the rest obtained from reference TRBV9 and TRBJ2-7, is as follows: DSGVTQTPKHLITATGQRVTLRCSPRSGDLSVYWYQQSLDQGLQFLIQYYNGEERAKGNILERFSAQQFPDLHSELNLSSLELGDSALYFCASSVGQGEDEQYFGPGTRLTVT.

The CDR3 is CAIRDARNTGELFF. As DNA, the CDR3 is TGTGCCATCAGGGACGCCAGAAACACCGGGGAGCTGTTTTTT. V is TRBV10-3 and J is TRBJ2-2; D remains unclear. The V end was cut by 6 bases, the J end by 2 bases, with 10 bases between. The CDR3 covers 14 residues. Germline V gene lookup returns CDR1 ENHRY and CDR2 SYGVKD.

The table lists this clonotype with many counts. The V call is TRBV11-2, the J call TRBJ1-2; a weak D match, TRBD1 (5 bases). V gave up 1 base and J gave up 6 bases, with 18 bases separating them. Germline CDR1 SGHAT, CDR2 FQNNGV. The CDR3 has 16 residues. Written as DNA, the CDR3 is TGTGCCAGCAGCTTAGGGGTTGGGGACGGACTTCATGGCTACACCTTC. Translating gives CASSLGVGDGLHGYTF.

This clonotype was counted many times. The rearrangement uses TRBV24-1 and TRBJ2-1; no clear D gene. Germline lookup yields CDR1 KGHDR and CDR2 SFDVKD. The CDR3 consists of 15 residues. With 3 bases removed from V and 5 bases from J, the gap between germline ends came to 13 bases. DNA for the CDR3: TGTGCCACCAGTGATCCCCGAGATAGGGACAATGAGCAGTTCTTC. The encoded protein is CATSDPRDRDNEQFF.

Remarks on this clonotype: The junction differs from germline at one of its ends, possibly a read error. For the CDR3, the DNA is TGTGCCAGTAGCGGGAGCCCTATAGGGGAGCAGCTCTTC. Translation: CASSGSPIGEQLF. J is TRBJ2-1 and V is TRBV30; 9 nucleotides match TRBD2. Germline V gene lookup returns CDR1 GTSNPN and CDR2 SVGIG (reference sequence). The CDR3 consists of 13 residues. The full variable domain, its missing parts supplied by reference TRBV30 and TRBJ2-1, is SQTIHQWPATLVQPVGSPLSLECTVEGTSNPNLYWYRQAAGRGLQLLFYSVGIGQISSEVPQNLSASRPQDRQFILSSKKLLLSDSGFYLCASSGSPIGEQLFGPGTRLTVL.

This clonotype was recorded at least ten times. The rearrangement links TRBV19 to TRBJ1-5, with 7 nucleotides matching TRBD1. The CDR3 has 16 residues. Germline V CDR1 and CDR2: LNHDA, SQIVND (reference sequence). V trimming: 6 bases; J trimming: 2 bases; junction bases outside the gene matches: 10. CDR3 bases: TGTGCCAGTAGAGGTAAGGGGGCCTTGGGCAATCAGCCCCAGCATTTT. It encodes CASRGKGALGNQPQHF.

The chain links TRBV12-3 or TRBV12-4 to TRBJ2-5; D gene ambiguous. V lost 10 bases and J lost 7, with 19 bases in between. CDR3 size: 13 residues. The CDR3 loop reads CANAAGQVVTQYF. CDR3 bases: TGTGCCAACGCAGCAGGCCAGGTTGTGACCCAGTACTTC.

The sample holds many counts of this clonotype. V and J are TRBV5-1 and TRBJ1-5, with D hard to call. V lost 0 bases to trimming and J lost 0 bases, with 7 bases between them. This CDR3 spans 15 amino acids. In germline, CDR1 is SGHRS, CDR2 YFSETQ. The CDR3 coding sequence is TGCGCCAGCAGCTTGGACAGCTATAGCAATCAGCCCCAGCATTTT. It translates to CASSLDSYSNQPQHF.

This clonotype was detected ten times or more. The V and J genes are TRBV20-1 and TRBJ1-2; maybe TRBD1 (5 bases). The CDR3 extends over 14 amino acids. In germline, CDR1 is DFQATT, CDR2 SNEGSKA (reference sequence). The V gene lost 3 bases and the J gene lost 6 bases, with 17 bases spanning the gap. CDR3 amino acids: CSASASTGPDGYTF. DNA for the CDR3: TGCAGTGCTAGTGCCTCTACGGGGCCTGATGGCTACACCTTC.

This clonotype was counted ten times or more. This sequence joins TRBV9 and TRBJ2-3, with D unclear. Trimming took 2 bases from V and 4 from J, leaving 8 bases between them. CDR1 and CDR2 (germline): SGDLS, YYNGEE. This CDR3 comprises 13 residues. The CDR3 loop reads CASSVQVADTQYF. The CDR3, as DNA: TGTGCCAGCAGCGTTCAGGTCGCAGATACGCAGTATTTT.

This clonotype was seen at least ten times. A read error is possible here, since a much larger clone lies one base away. The rearrangement links TRBV3-1 to TRBJ1-2; 10 bases agree with TRBD1. V was pared by 4 bases and J by 6 bases, with 2 bases of the junction left unmatched. Germline V lookup: CDR1 LGHDT, CDR2 YNNKEL (reference sequence). The CDR3 sequence is 13 residues long. CDR3 coding DNA: TGTGCCAGCAGCCGACAGGGGGCGCATGGCTACACCTTC. Translation: CASSRQGAHGYTF.

This clonotype was detected many times. This chain links TRBV24-1 with TRBJ2-5; 10 bases are a match to TRBD2. Germline V CDR1 and CDR2: KGHDR, SFDVKD. V gave up 4 bases and J gave up 3 bases; unmatched junction bases: 4. This CDR3 has 15 amino acids. In DNA form, the CDR3 reads TGTGCCACCAGTGACCAACTAGCGGGAAAAGAGACCCAGTACTTC. Amino acids: CATSDQLAGKETQYF.

This clonotype was seen many times. The V call is TRBV20-1, the J call TRBJ2-3, with TRBD2 matching 9 bases. Germline lookup yields CDR1 DFQATT and CDR2 SNEGSKA (reference sequence). This CDR3 is built from 16 residues. The V gene end was trimmed by 6 bases and the J gene end by 2 bases; junction bases not matched to a gene: 12. CDR3 DNA: TGCAGTGCCACCCCAGCGGGCGGGAGGGACACAGATACGCAGTATTTT. Protein: CSATPAGGRDTDTQYF.

A word on this clonotype: A much larger clone lies a single base off, so this may be a read error. The chain combines TRBV7-9 with TRBJ1-4, with D possibly matching TRBD1 (5 bases). The CDR3 extends over 14 amino acids. Germline assignment: CDR1 SEHNR and CDR2 FQNEAQ (reference sequence). As DNA, the CDR3 is TGTGCCACCGGGGCGGGTGCAACTAATGAAGAACTGTTTTTT. Translation: CATGAGATNEELFF.

This clonotype was seen repeatedly, ten times or more. The rearrangement links TRBV9 to TRBJ2-1; 7 nucleotides align to TRBD2. This CDR3 region has 15 residues. J gave up 3 bases and V 3 bases, and 6 bases lay outside the gene matches. Germline CDR1 reads SGDLS; CDR2 reads YYNGEE. The CDR3 DNA sequence: TGTGCCAGCAGCGCACGTGGGGGGGGCTACAATGAGCAGTTCTTC. Protein product: CASSARGGGYNEQFF. Complete variable domain (other parts from reference TRBV9 and TRBJ2-1): DSGVTQTPKHLITATGQRVTLRCSPRSGDLSVYWYQQSLDQGLQFLIQYYNGEERAKGNILERFSAQQFPDLHSELNLSSLELGDSALYFCASSARGGGYNEQFFGPGTRLTVL.

This clonotype was seen at least ten times. The chain recombines TRBV29-1 with TRBJ2-1; D gene ambiguous. The CDR3 runs to 10 residues. Germline V gene lookup returns CDR1 SQVTM and CDR2 ANQGSEA. The V end lost 6 bases, the J end lost 7 bases, and 7 bases lay between the germline ends. The CDR3 loop is CSVGINEQFF. The DNA for the CDR3 is TGCAGCGTCGGTATAAATGAGCAGTTCTTC.

This clonotype was counted ten times or more. The chain is built from TRBV24-1 and TRBJ2-1; perhaps TRBD1 as D (5 bases). CDR3 size: 14 residues. The germline V gene has CDR1 KGHDR and CDR2 SFDVKD. Trimming left V 2 bases short and J 5 bases short, with 9 bases between. CDR3 sequence: CATSDWGANNEQFF. CDR3 coding DNA: TGTGCCACCAGTGATTGGGGCGCTAACAATGAGCAGTTCTTC.

Turning to this clonotype: A clone one base away is much larger, so this may be a read error. The rearrangement joins TRBV5-1 to TRBJ2-3, with unresolved D. The CDR3 has 16 amino acids. Germline loops: CDR1 SGHRS, CDR2 YFSETQ. This CDR3 is CASSLGPPTGTDTRYF. The DNA of the CDR3 is TGCGCCAGCAGCTTGGGACCGCCGACGGGCACAGATACGCGGTATTTT.

The chain employs TRBV3-1 and TRBJ2-2; D is possibly TRBD2 (5 bases). CDR3 length equals 14 residues. Between the trimmed V and J ends, which lost 5 bases and 7 bases, there was a span of 14 bases. The V gene's germline CDR1 is LGHDT and CDR2 YNNKEL (reference sequence). The CDR3 nucleotides are TGTGCCAGCAGCTTCCGACTAATTAACGGGGAGCTGTTTTTT. Protein product: CASSFRLINGELFF.

The chain links TRBV6-1 to TRBJ2-2, with a weak D call TRBD1 (6 bases). V was trimmed by 9 bases and J by 2 bases, leaving 13 bases between them. The germline gives CDR1 MNHNS, CDR2 SASEGT. This CDR3 is 14 amino acids long. The CDR3 DNA is TGTGCCAGTTGTTTACAGGGAAACACCGGGGAGCTGTTTTTT. This translates into CASCLQGNTGELFF.

Worth noting for this clonotype: The CDR3 ends on some other residue instead of the conserved phenylalanine or tryptophan, so this is likely a read error. The genes are TRBV20-1 and TRBJ2-7, with 11 bases fitting TRBD1. This CDR3 has 14 residues. The germline V gene encodes CDR1 DFQATT and CDR2 SNEGSKA (reference sequence). CDR3 region: CSARVLGTGGEQYS. The CDR3 coding sequence is TGTAGTGCTAGAGTCCTCGGGACAGGGGGTGAGCAGTACTCC.

The rearrangement uses TRBV4-2 and TRBJ2-1; 14 bases line up with TRBD2. Trimming took 4 bases from V and 8 from J; bases not matched to a gene: 7. Germline CDR1 and CDR2: LGHNA and YNFKEQ. The CDR3 extends over 16 amino acids. The CDR3 DNA reads TGTGCCAGCAGCCCCAGACTAGCGGGAGGGCAGCATGAGCAGTTCTTC. As protein: CASSPRLAGGQHEQFF.